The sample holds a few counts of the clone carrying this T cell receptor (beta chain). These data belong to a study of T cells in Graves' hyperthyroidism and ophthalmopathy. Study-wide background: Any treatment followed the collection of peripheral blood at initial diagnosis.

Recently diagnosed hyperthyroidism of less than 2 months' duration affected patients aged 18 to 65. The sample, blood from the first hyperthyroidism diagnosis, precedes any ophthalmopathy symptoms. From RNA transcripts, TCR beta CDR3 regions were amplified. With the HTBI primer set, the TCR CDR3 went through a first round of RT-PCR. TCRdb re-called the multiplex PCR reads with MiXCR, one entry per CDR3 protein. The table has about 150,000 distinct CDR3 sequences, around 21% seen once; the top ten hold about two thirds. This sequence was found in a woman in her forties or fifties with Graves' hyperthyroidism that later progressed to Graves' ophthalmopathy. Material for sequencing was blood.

The CDR3 sequence is CASSPALAGVETQYF. For the CDR3, the DNA is TGTGCCAGCAGCCCAGCCCTAGCGGGAGTGGAGACCCAGTACTTC. This rearrangement joins TRBV9 to TRBJ2-5; 10 bases match TRBD2. The CDR3 contains 15 residues. J was trimmed by 5 bases and V by 4 bases; bases with no gene match: 8. Germline V gene lookup returns CDR1 SGDLS and CDR2 YYNGEE. The variable domain in full, completed from reference TRBV9 and TRBJ2-5, reads DSGVTQTPKHLITATGQRVTLRCSPRSGDLSVYWYQQSLDQGLQFLIQYYNGEERAKGNILERFSAQQFPDLHSELNLSSLELGDSALYFCASSPALAGVETQYFGPGTRLLVL.